The present T cell receptor (beta chain) was sequenced within a study of blood T cell repertoires in COVID-19. On the study more broadly: Acute and convalescent COVID-19 samples came from the United States, Italy and Spain. PBMCs, B-cell-depleted T cells, or T cells provided the cDNA or gDNA that made up the material.

Authors' data handling: Researchers report that nucleated cell counts were estimated from reference gene primer amplification. Profiling relied on immunoSEQ multiplex PCR, and the TCRdb table lists in-frame clones only, not all of them. Clonal size and the V and J genes are those of that table, whereas D and trimming came from the DNA. Of 250,000 to 300,000 clones in the sample, around nine tenths were seen once. The Seattle site enrolled patients during active infection and followed them longitudinally. Sequencing was done on a sample of peripheral blood. The clonotype originates from a woman aged 60-75 years with COVID-19, enrolled during active disease.

In DNA, the CDR3 is TGTGCCAGCAGCGTGGGGAGGGCCGACACCGGGGAGCTGTTTTTT. This sequence encodes CASSVGRADTGELFF. The chain employs TRBV7-9 and TRBJ2-2; 7 bases line up with TRBD2. The CDR3 consists of 15 residues. The trim removed 5 bases at V and 3 bases at J, leaving 6 bases unmatched. Germline-derived CDR1 and CDR2 are SEHNR and FQNEAQ (reference sequence).